This T cell receptor (beta chain) was captured by sequencing in a study of cytotoxic CD8 clonotypes in ibrutinib-treated CLL. Findings and caveats of the study: Sustained-remission patients were sampled at different times than progressing patients were.

Regarding this clone: Its antigen is currently unknown.

The germline V gene encodes CDR1 ENHRY and CDR2 SYGVKD. There are 14 residues in the CDR3. The V end lost 10 bases, the J end lost 4 bases, and 19 bases lay between the germline ends. TCRdb's copy holds only in-frame clones and misses some; the assay was immunoSEQ multiplex PCR. The profile shows 200,000 to 250,000 clones, approximately 79% of them singletons. V is TRBV10-3 and J is TRBJ1-2, with D hard to call. Source: PBMCs, taken after 12 months of ibrutinib treatment. The clonotype comes from a human donor with chronic lymphocytic leukemia. DNA for the CDR3: TGTGCCAGCCCAAGTAAGGGTGTCGGCTATGGCTACACCTTC. Residues: CASPSKGVGYGYTF.